This entry concerns a single T cell receptor (beta chain). The data were obtained in a study of blood T cell repertoires in COVID-19. The overall study: Some COVID-19 samples were acute and others convalescent; all came from the United States, Italy and Spain. Nucleic acid was either cDNA or gDNA, and it came from T cells, B-cell-depleted T cells, or PBMCs.

Sequencing used immunoSEQ multiplex PCR; TCRdb keeps in-frame clones, though not all of them. Altogether about 180,000 clones are present, approximately 86% being singletons, with the ten largest covering over 7.5%. V was cut by 1 base and J by 3 bases, with 6 bases left in between. The CDR3 spans 13 residues. Germline V gene sequence: CDR1 SGHAT, CDR2 FQNNGV. Material: peripheral blood. The chain has TRBV11-2 and TRBJ1-1, with a weak D call TRBD1 (5 bases). The TCR comes from a man aged 50-59 years with active or convalescent COVID-19. DNA for the CDR3: TGTGCCAGCAGCTTAGGACAGTACACTGAAGCTTTCTTT. It encodes CASSLGQYTEAFF.